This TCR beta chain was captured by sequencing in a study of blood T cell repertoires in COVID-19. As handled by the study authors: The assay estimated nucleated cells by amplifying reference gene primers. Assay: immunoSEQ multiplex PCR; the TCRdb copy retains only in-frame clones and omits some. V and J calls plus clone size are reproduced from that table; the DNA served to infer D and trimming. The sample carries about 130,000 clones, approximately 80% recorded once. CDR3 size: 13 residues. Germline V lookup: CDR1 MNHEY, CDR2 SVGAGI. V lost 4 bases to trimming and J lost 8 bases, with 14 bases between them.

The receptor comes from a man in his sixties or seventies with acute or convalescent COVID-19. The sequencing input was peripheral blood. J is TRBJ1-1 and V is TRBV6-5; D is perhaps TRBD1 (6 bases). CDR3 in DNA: TGTGCCAGCAGTTTAGATAACAGGGCAGAAGCTTTCTTT. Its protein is CASSLDNRAEAFF.